The TCR beta chain described here comes from a study of chemoradiotherapy in HPV16-positive cancers. Profiled with immunoSEQ multiplex PCR; TCRdb holds only in-frame clones, not every one. The table shows about 9,000 clones, with over 70% occurring only once. The germline V gene has CDR1 SGHRS and CDR2 YFSETQ. The CDR3 length is 14 residues. Trimming pared 0 bases from V and 2 bases from J, leaving 8 bases between. The origin of this receptor is a human donor with HPV-associated anogenital cancer. The J gene is TRBJ2-5, the V gene TRBV5-1; D ambiguous. This material was collected from a patient who underwent chemoradiotherapy. CDR3 nucleotide sequence: TGCGCCAGCAGCTTGGTTCGTTATCAAGAGACCCAGTACTTC. Translated, it gives CASSLVRYQETQYF.